These 14 T cell receptor beta chains came from one sample sequenced in a study of cytomegalovirus exposure and HLA in healthy donors. PCR used 60 Vbeta primers and 13 Jbeta primers. Sequencing used immunoSEQ multiplex PCR; TCRdb keeps in-frame clones, though not all of them. The data show 150,000 to 180,000 clones, with 65% to 80% seen just once and over 3% held by the top ten. Specimen: PBMCs. These receptors originate from a woman in her forties in good health and CMV-seronegative.

The V and J genes are TRBV10-3 and TRBJ1-2; the D is unclear. Germline V gene lookup returns CDR1 ENHRY and CDR2 SYGVKD. This CDR3 has 17 residues. Between the trimmed V and J ends, which lost 2 bases and 4 bases, there was a span of 20 bases. This CDR3 is CAISESPSLGDGYGYTF. As DNA, the CDR3 is TGTGCCATCAGTGAGAGCCCTTCCCTCGGAGACGGCTATGGCTACACCTTC.

The V gene is TRBV29-1, the J gene TRBJ2-1; D gene uncertain. Trimming shortened V by 5 bases and J by 3 bases, and 11 bases separated the two germline ends. CDR3 length: 13 residues. Germline V CDR1 and CDR2: SQVTM, ANQGSEA. CDR3 sequence: CSVTRHNYNEQFF. In DNA form, the CDR3 reads TGCAGCGTTACTCGACACAACTACAATGAGCAGTTCTTC.

For this clone: A read error may produce the germline difference seen at one junction end. The chain employs TRBV23-1 and TRBJ2-7; 10 nucleotides match TRBD1. TRBV23-1 is designated an ORF whose function remains uncertain. The CDR3 is 12 residues long. This chain's CDR3 is CASSQFRDRGPF. The CDR3 DNA sequence: TGCGCCAGCAGTCAATTCAGGGACAGGGGCCCCTTC.

The rearrangement links TRBV6-1 to TRBJ2-1; D perhaps matches TRBD1 (5 bases). The CDR3 is 15 residues long. Germline V gene lookup returns CDR1 MNHNS and CDR2 SASEGT. V lost 6 bases and J lost 1, with 13 bases in between. The CDR3 DNA follows: TGTGCCAGCAGGACAGAAGCGTTTTCCTACAATGAGCAGTTCTTC. This gives the protein CASRTEAFSYNEQFF.

V is TRBV30 and J is TRBJ1-5; TRBD1 agrees at 7 bases. CDR3 length: 15 residues. Germline values: CDR1 GTSNPN, CDR2 SVGIG (reference sequence). The V gene end was trimmed by 2 bases and the J gene end by 3 bases; junction bases not matched to a gene: 7. The chain's CDR3 is CAWSIGTVNNQPQHF. DNA for the CDR3: TGTGCCTGGAGTATAGGGACAGTTAACAATCAGCCCCAGCATTTT.

This clone was counted only a few times. At one end the junction does not follow the germline gene, possibly because of a read error. J is TRBJ2-5 and V is TRBV7-7, with D tentatively TRBD1 (8 bases). The CDR3 extends over 15 amino acids. Germline V lookup: CDR1 SSHAT, CDR2 FNYEAQ (reference sequence). In nucleotides, the CDR3 is TGTGCTAGCAGTACCGGGGGGACAGGTCAAGAGACCCAGTACTTC. As protein: CASSTGGTGQETQYF.

The chain is built from TRBV19 and TRBJ2-3; 8 positions agree with TRBD1. CDR1 LNHDA and CDR2 SQIVND come from the germline V gene (reference sequence). The V gene end was trimmed by 1 base and the J gene end by 0 bases; junction bases not matched to a gene: 3. This CDR3 contains 16 residues. CDR3: CASSIGTGTSTDTQYF. The CDR3 nucleotides are TGTGCCAGTAGTATAGGGACAGGGACTAGCACAGATACGCAGTATTTT.

As regards this clone: Other DNA sequences from this sample encode an identical CDR3 as well. The chain employs TRBV5-6 and TRBJ2-3; D not resolved. The V gene lost 3 bases and the J gene lost 2 bases, with 4 bases spanning the gap. The CDR3 has 12 amino acids. The germline V gene has CDR1 SGHDT and CDR2 YYEEEE. The DNA for the CDR3 is TGTGCCAGCAGCTCCGTCACAGATACGCAGTATTTT. Amino acid sequence: CASSSVTDTQYF. Variable domain in full (rest from reference TRBV5-6 and TRBJ2-3): DAGVTQSPTHLIKTRGQQVTLRCSPKSGHDTVSWYQQALGQGPQFIFQYYEEEERQRGNFPDRFSGHQFPNYSSELNVNALLLGDSALYLCASSSVTDTQYFGPGTRLTVL.

This clone was picked up many times. The chain has TRBV6-1 and TRBJ2-7; 12 bases are a match to TRBD2. The V segment lost 3 bases and the J segment 0 bases; nucleotides outside the gene matches: 0. The CDR3 length is 15 residues. Germline V gene sequence: CDR1 MNHNS, CDR2 SASEGT. Here the CDR3 DNA reads TGTGCCAGCAGTGAGGGACTAGCGGGCTCCTACGAGCAGTACTTC. Protein sequence: CASSEGLAGSYEQYF.

The rearrangement uses TRBV6-6 and TRBJ2-7; the D gene is possibly TRBD2 (7 bases). Trimming took 5 bases from V and 0 from J, leaving 17 bases between them. CDR1 and CDR2 (germline): MNHNY, SVGAGI (reference sequence). This CDR3 is built from 16 residues. The CDR3 DNA is TGTGCCAGCAGTCTATCCTCCGCGGGGGCCTCCTACGAGCAGTACTTC. It yields the protein CASSLSSAGASYEQYF.

J is TRBJ1-2 and V is TRBV28; D gene uncertain. The CDR3 is 12 amino acids. V was cut by 3 bases and J by 5 bases, with 7 bases left in between. Germline CDR1 and CDR2: MDHEN and SYDVKM. CDR3 loop: CASSLEKYGYTF. In nucleotides, the CDR3 is TGTGCCAGCAGTTTGGAGAAATATGGCTACACCTTC.

The chain employs TRBV6-6 and TRBJ1-5; possible D gene TRBD1, 6 bases. The CDR3 totals 16 residues. Looked up from germline, CDR1 is MNHNY and CDR2 is SVGAGI (reference sequence). V was cut by 2 bases and J by 7 bases, with 18 bases left in between. CDR3 bases: TGTGCCAGCAGTTACGGGGGACATATCAAGCGCCAGCCCCAGCATTTT. This sequence encodes CASSYGGHIKRQPQHF.

The genes are TRBV28 and TRBJ1-1; D possibly corresponds to TRBD1 (6 bases). The CDR3 covers 13 residues. The V gene lost 8 bases and the J gene lost 0 bases, with 10 bases spanning the gap. From germline, CDR1 is MDHEN and CDR2 SYDVKM. CDR3 in DNA: TGTGCCAGCTGCACAGGGTTGAACACTGAAGCTTTCTTT. This sequence encodes CASCTGLNTEAFF.

V gene TRBV6-6 combines with J gene TRBJ2-7; 9 bases align to TRBD1. V lost 1 base, J lost 5 bases, and 3 bases stayed unmatched. Germline V lookup: CDR1 MNHNY, CDR2 SVGAGI (reference sequence). The CDR3 length is 14 residues. The CDR3 DNA follows: TGTGCCAGCAGTTACTGGGACAGGGCCGACGAGCAGTACTTC. This gives the protein CASSYWDRADEQYF.